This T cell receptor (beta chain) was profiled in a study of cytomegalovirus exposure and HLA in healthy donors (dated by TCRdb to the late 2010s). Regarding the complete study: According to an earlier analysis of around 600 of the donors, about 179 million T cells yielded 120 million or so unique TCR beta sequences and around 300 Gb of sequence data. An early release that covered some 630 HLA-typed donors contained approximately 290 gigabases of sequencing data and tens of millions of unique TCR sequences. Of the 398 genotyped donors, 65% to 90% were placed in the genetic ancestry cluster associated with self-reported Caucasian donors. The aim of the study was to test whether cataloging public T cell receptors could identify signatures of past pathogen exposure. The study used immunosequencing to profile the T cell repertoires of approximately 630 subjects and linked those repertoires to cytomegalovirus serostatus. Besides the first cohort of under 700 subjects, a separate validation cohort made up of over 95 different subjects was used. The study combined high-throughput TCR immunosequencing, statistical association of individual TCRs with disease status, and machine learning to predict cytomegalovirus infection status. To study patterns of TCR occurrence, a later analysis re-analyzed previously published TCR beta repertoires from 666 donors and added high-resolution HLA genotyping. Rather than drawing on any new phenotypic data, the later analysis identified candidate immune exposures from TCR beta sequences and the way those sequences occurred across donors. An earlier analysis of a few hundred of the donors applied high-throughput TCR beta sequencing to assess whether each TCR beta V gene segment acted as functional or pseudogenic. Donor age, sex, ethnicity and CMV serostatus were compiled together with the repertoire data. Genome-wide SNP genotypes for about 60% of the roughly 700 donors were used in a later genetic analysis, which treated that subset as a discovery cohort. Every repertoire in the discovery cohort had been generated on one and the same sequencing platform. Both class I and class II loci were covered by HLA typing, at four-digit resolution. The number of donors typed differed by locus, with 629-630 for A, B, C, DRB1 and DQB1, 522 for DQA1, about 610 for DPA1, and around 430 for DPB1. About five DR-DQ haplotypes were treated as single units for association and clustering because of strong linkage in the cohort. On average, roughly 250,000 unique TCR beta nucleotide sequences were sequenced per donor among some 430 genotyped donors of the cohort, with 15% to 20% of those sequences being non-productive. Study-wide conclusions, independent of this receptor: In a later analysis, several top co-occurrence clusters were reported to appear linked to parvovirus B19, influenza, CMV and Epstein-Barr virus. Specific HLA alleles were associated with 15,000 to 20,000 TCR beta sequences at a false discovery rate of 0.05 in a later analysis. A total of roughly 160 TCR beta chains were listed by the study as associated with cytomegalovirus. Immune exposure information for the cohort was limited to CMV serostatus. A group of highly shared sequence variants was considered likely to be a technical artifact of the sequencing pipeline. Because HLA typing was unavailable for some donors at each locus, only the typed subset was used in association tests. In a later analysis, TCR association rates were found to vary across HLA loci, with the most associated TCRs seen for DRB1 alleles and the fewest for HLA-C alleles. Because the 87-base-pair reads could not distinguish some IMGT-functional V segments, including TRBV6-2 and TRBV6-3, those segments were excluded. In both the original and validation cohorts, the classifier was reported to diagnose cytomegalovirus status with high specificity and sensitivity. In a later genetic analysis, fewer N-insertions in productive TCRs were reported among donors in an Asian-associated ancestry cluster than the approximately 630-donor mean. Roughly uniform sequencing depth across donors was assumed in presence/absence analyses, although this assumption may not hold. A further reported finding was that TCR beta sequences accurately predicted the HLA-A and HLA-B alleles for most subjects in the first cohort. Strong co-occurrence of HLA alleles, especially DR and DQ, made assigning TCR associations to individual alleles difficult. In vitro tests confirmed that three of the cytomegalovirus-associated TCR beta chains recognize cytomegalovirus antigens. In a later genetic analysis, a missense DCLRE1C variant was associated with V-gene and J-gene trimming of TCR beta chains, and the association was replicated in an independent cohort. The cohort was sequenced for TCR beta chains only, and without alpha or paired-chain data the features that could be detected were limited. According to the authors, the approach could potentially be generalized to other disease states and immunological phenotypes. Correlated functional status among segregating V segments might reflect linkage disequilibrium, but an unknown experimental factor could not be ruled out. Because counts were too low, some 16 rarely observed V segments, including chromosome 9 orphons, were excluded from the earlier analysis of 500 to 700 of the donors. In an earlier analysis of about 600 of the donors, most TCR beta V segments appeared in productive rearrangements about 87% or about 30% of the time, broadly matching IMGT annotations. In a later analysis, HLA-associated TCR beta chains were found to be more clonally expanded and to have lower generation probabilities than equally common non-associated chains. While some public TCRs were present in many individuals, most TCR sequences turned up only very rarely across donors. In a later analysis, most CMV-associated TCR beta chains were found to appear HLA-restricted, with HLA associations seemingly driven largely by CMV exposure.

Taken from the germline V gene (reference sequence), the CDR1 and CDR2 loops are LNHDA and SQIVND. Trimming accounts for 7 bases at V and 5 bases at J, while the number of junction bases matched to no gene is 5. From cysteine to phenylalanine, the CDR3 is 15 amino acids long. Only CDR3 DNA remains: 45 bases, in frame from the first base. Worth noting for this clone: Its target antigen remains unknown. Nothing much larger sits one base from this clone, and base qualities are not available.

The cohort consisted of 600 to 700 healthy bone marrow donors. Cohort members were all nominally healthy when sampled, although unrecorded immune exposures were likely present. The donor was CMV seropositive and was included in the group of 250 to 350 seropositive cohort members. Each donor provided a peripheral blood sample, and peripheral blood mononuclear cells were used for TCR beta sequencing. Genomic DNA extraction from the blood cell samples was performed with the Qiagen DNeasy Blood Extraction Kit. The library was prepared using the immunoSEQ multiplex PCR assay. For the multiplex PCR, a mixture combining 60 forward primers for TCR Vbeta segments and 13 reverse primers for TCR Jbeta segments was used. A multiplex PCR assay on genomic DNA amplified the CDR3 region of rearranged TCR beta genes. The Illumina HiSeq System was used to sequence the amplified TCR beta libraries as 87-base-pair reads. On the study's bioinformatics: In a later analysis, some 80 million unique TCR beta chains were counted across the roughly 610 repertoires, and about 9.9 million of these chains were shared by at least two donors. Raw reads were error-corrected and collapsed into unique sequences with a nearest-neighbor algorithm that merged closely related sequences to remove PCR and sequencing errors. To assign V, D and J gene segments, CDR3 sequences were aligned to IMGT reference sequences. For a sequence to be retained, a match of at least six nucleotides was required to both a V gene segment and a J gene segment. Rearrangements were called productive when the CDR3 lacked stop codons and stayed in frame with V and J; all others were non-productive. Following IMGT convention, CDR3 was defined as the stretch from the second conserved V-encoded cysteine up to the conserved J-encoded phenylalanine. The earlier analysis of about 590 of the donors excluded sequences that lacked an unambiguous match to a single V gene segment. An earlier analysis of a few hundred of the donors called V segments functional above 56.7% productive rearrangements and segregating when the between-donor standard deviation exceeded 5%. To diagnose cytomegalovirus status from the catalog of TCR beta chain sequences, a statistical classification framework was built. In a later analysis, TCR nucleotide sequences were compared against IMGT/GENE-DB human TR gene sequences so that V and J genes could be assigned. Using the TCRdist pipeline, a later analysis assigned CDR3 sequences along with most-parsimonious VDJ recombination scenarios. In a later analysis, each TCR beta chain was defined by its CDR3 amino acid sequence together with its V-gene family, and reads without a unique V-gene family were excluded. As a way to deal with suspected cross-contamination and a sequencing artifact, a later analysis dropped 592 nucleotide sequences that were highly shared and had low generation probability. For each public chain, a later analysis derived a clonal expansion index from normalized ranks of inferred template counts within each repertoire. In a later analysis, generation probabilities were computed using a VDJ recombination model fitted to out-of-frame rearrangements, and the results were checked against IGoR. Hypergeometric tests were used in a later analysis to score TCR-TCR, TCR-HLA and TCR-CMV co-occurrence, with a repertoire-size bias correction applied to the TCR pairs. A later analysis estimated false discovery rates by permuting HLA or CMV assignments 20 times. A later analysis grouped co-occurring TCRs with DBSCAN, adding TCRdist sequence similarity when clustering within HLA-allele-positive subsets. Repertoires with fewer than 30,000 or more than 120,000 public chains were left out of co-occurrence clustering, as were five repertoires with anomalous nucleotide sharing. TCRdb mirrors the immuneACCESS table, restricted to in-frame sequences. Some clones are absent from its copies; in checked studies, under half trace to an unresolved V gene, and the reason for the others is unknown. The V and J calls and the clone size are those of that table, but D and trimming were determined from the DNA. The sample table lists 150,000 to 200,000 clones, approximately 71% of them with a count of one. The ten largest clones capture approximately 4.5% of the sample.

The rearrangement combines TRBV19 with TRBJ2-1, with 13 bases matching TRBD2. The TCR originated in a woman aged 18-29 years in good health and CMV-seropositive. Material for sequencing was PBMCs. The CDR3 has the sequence CASIPTSGGDNEQFF. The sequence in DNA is TGTGCCAGTATCCCAACTAGCGGGGGGGACAATGAGCAGTTCTTC.